This TCR beta chain was obtained from a study of PD-L1 blockade in urothelial cancer. J was trimmed by 7 bases and V by 5 bases; bases with no gene match: 6. Germline V CDR1 and CDR2: MNHNY, SVGAGI (reference sequence). The CDR3 has 15 residues. Repertoires were generated with immunoSEQ multiplex PCR, while TCRdb's copy carries only in-frame clones and drops some. This sample carries about 35,000 clones, roughly 82% of them seen once, and the ten largest clones take about 6.8%. The time point denotes: pretreatment peripheral blood. V and J are TRBV6-6 and TRBJ2-1; 12 nucleotides agree with TRBD2. The sample in question was PBMCs, obtained around atezolizumab (anti-PD-L1) treatment. This TCR derives from a man between 60 and 70 years old with urothelial cancer. CDR3 sequence (DNA): TGTGCCAGCAGTCCTAGCGGGGGGGAGGGGAATGAGCAGTTCTTC. This translates into CASSPSGGEGNEQFF.